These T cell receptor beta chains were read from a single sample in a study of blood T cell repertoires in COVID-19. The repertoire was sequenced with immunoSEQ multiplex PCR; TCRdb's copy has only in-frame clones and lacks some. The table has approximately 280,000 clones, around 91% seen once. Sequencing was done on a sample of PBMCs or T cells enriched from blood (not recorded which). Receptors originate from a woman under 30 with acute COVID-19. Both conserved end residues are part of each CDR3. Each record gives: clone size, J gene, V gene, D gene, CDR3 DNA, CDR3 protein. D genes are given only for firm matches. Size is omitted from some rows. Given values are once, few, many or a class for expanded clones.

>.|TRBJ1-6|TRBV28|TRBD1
TGTGCCAGCAGTCTCCGGGACAGGGTCAATTCACCCCTCCACTTT
CASSLRDRVNSPLHF
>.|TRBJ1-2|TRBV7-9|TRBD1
TGTGCCAGCAGCTTAGGGACAGGGGCTGACTATGGCTACACCTTC
CASSLGTGADYGYTF
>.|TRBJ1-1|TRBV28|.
TGTGCCGTAGACTTATTAGGGGGGAACACTGAAGCTTTCTTT
CAVDLLGGNTEAFF
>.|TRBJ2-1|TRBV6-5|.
TGTGCCAGCAGTCTCCGGGGGTATGAGCAGTTCTTC
CASSLRGYEQFF
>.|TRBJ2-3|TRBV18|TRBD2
TGTGCCAGCTCACCACCAAACAAATCAGGGAGGGCCAGAGATACGCAGTATTTT
CASSPPNKSGRARDTQYF
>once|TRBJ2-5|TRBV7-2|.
TGTGCCAGCAGCTCCGTAGAGACCCAGTACTTC
CASSSVETQYF
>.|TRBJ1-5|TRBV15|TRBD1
TGTGCCACCAGCGAGGACAGGGGGAGAAATCAGCCCCAGCATTTT
CATSEDRGRNQPQHF
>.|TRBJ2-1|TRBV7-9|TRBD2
TGTGCCAGCAGCGAAGGGAGCGGGAGTAATGAGCAGTTCTTC
CASSEGSGSNEQFF
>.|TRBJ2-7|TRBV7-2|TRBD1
TGTGCCAGCAGCCCAGACAGGGGAACCTACGAGCAGTACTTC
CASSPDRGTYEQYF
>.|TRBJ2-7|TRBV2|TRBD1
TGTGCCAGCAGTTGGGACAGGGCGCCCTACGAGCAGTACTTC
CASSWDRAPYEQYF
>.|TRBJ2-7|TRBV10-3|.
TGTGCCATCAGACGAGGCCCAGGGCAGTCCTACGAGCAGTACTTC
CAIRRGPGQSYEQYF
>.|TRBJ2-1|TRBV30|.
TGTGCCTGGAGTGGCGGAGCCTACAATGAGCAGTTCTTC
CAWSGGAYNEQFF
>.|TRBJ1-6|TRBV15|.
TGTGCCACCAGCAGAGATAACAGAAATTCACCCCTCCACTTT
CATSRDNRNSPLHF
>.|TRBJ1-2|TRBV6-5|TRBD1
TGTGCCAGCACCCGACAGGGGGCGGGTGGCTACACCTTC
CASTRQGAGGYTF
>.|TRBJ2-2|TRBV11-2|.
TGTGCCAGCAGCTTAGCTACAGTTAACAGGGCCACCGGGGAGCTGTTTTTT
CASSLATVNRATGELFF
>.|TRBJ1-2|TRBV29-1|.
TGCAGCGTTGAAGAGGCGGGGAGCTATGGCTACACCTTC
CSVEEAGSYGYTF
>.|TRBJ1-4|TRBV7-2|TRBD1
TGTGCCAGCAGCCCAGGACTGGGACAGGTCAATGAAAAACTGTTTTTT
CASSPGLGQVNEKLFF
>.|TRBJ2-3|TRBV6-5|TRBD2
TGTGCCAGCAGTTACTTCGGACTAGCGGGAAGGAATACGCAGTATTTT
CASSYFGLAGRNTQYF
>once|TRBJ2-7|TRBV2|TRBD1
TGTGCCAGCAGCCAGGGACAGCGCGTAGGGTACTTC
CASSQGQRVGYF
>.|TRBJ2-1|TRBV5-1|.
TGCGCCAGCAGCAAGGGGGAGGGAGCCTACAATGAGCAGTTCTTC
CASSKGEGAYNEQFF
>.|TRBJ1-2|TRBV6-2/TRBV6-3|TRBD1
TGTGCCAGCAGCCCGACAGGGGGCAAACGTAACTATGGCTACACCTTC
CASSPTGGKRNYGYTF
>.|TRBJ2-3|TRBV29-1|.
TGCAGCGTCGCCTACACAGATACGCAGTATTTT
CSVAYTDTQYF
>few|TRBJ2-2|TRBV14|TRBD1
TGTGCCAGCAGCCAACGGACAGGGCAGCTCGGGGAGCTGTTTTTT
CASSQRTGQLGELFF
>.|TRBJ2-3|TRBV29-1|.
TGCAGCGTCATAAGGCAGGGGCGAAGCACAGATACGCAGTATTTT
CSVIRQGRSTDTQYF
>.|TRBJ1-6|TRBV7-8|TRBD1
TGTGCCAGCAGCTTAGGACAGGGTATTTCACCCCTCCACTTT
CASSLGQGISPLHF
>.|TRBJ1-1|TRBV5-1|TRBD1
TGCGCCAGCAGTTTTACTACCGGGACAGGGAACACTGAAGCTTTCTTT
CASSFTTGTGNTEAFF
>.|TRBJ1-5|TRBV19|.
TGTGCCAGTAGTATCGTATCGGGGAATCAGCCCCAGCATTTT
CASSIVSGNQPQHF
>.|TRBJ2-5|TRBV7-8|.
TGTGCCAGCAGCTTAGTTAGGGGTTGGGACCAAGAGACCCAGTACTTC
CASSLVRGWDQETQYF
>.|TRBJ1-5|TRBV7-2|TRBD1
TGTGCCAGCAGCCCTAGCTCCGGGACAGGGTACCAGCCCCAGCATTTT
CASSPSSGTGYQPQHF
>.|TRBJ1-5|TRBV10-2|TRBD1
TGCGCCAGCAGAGCCAGGGGGCCGAACGATCAGCCCCAGCATTTT
CASRARGPNDQPQHF
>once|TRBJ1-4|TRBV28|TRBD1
TGTGCCAGCAGTATGACAGGGGATCGAGAAAAACTGTTTTTT
CASSMTGDREKLFF
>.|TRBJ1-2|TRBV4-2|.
TGTGCCAGCAGCCAAGCTGGCAGAGACAATGGCTACACCTTC
CASSQAGRDNGYTF
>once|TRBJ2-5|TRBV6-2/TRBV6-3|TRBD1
TGTGCCAGCAGTTACCTCCTCACACAGGGGTGGGAGACCCAGTACTTC
CASSYLLTQGWETQYF
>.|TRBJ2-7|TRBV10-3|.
TGTGCCATCAGTGAGGCACCGGGGGTACAGAGAGGGCAGTACTTC
CAISEAPGVQRGQYF
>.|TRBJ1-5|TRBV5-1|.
TGCGCCAGCAGCTTGGTAGCAGGGGGCAATCAGCCCCAGCATTTT
CASSLVAGGNQPQHF
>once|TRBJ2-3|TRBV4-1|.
TGCGCCAGCAGCCGGATCCGGGGAGATACGCAGTATTTT
CASSRIRGDTQYF
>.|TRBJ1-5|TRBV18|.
TGTGCCAGCTCACCACCCGGGGTTAGGAATCAGCCCCAGCATTTT
CASSPPGVRNQPQHF
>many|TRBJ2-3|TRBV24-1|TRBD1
TGTGCCACCAGTGATCCTAGGACAGGGGACGGCACAGATACGCAGTATTTT
CATSDPRTGDGTDTQYF
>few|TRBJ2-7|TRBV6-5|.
TGTGCCAGCAGTTACGATACAACCGGGAGCTCCTACGAGCAGTACTTC
CASSYDTTGSSYEQYF
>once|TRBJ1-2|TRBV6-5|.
TGTGCCAGCAGACTGGACAGAAACTCCTATGGCTACACCTTC
CASRLDRNSYGYTF
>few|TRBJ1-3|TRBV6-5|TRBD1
TGTGCCAGCAGTAGACAGGGGCGGTTGGGAAACACCATATATTTT
CASSRQGRLGNTIYF
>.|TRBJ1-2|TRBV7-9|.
TGTGCCAGCAGCTTGGACAGTGGCTGGGGCTACACCTTC
CASSLDSGWGYTF
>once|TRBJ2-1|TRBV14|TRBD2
TGTGCCAGCAGCGGAAAGCGGGAGGGCCCTCAAGAGCAGTTCTTC
CASSGKREGPQEQFF
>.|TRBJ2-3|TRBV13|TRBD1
TGTGCCAGCAGCGGAAGGGACAGAAGCACAGATACGCAGTATTTT
CASSGRDRSTDTQYF
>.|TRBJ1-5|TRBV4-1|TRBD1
TGCGCCAGCAGCCTCCATCTGGCAGGGGGCGAAATAAGCAATCAGCCCCAGCATTTT
CASSLHLAGGEISNQPQHF
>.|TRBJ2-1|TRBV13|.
TGTGCCAGCAGCTTCGAGTCACTTTCTACCCATGAGCAGTTCTTC
CASSFESLSTHEQFF
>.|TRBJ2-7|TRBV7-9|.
TGTGCCAGCAGCTTGGGGGCCGACGATAGGTGGTACTTC
CASSLGADDRWYF
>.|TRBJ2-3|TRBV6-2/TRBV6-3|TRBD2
TGTGCCAGCAGTTACCGAGCGGGAGGTGTTACAGATACGCAGTATTTT
CASSYRAGGVTDTQYF
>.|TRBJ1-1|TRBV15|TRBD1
TGTGCCACCAGCAGAGGAGGGGGCACGGCCACTGAAGCTTTCTTT
CATSRGGGTATEAFF
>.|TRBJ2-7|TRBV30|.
TGTGCCTGGAGTCGCGTCAGGGAGGCTTCCGAGCAGTACTTC
CAWSRVREASEQYF
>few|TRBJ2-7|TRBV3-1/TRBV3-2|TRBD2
TGTGCCAGCACGTCTCTAGCGGGAGCGGGCTCTAGCTCCTACGAGCAGTACTTC
CASTSLAGAGSSSYEQYF
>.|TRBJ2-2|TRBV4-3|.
TGCGCCAGCAGCCAAGTCTCAGGGGGAGGCTACACCGGGGAGCTGTTTTTT
CASSQVSGGGYTGELFF
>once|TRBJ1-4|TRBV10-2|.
TGCGCCAGCAGTGAGTGGGCAGATGCTGAAAAACTGTTTTTT
CASSEWADAEKLFF
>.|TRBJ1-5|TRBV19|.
TGTGCCAGTAACCTACACGGAGGAATGGGCAATCAGCCCCAGCATTTT
CASNLHGGMGNQPQHF
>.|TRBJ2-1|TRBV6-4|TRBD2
TGTGCCAGCAGTGACGGAGATAGCGGGAACAATGAGCAGTTCTTC
CASSDGDSGNNEQFF
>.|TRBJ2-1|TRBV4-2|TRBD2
TGTGCCAGCAGCCGTTCAGCGGGAGCGGGCTACAATGAGCAGTTCTTC
CASSRSAGAGYNEQFF
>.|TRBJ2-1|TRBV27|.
TGTGCCAGCAGTTTACCAGGGCTCCACAATGAGCAGTTCTTC
CASSLPGLHNEQFF
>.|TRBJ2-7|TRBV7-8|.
TGTGCCAGCAGCTTAGCGGGAGGCTCCTACGAGCAGTACTTC
CASSLAGGSYEQYF
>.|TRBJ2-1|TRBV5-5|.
TGTGCCAGCAGCTCGGATCCAGCCAGGGCCAATGAGCAGTTCTTC
CASSSDPARANEQFF